The 5 T cell receptor beta chains given below trace back to one sample, sequenced in a study of T cell responses to AZD1222 COVID-19 vaccine (TCRdb year 2021). The library was obtained by the immunoSEQ multiplex PCR assay. Not all clones reach the TCRdb copy of this immuneACCESS table, which keeps in-frame sequences only. Checked studies attribute under half of the gap to unresolved V genes and leave the rest unexplained. The sample contains roughly 95,000 clones, more than 75% of them found a single time. The ten largest clonotypes hold approximately 2.8% of the sample. Read against the paper, the sample's time point label means: baseline before first vaccination. The specimen was peripheral blood, collected on day 0 of AZD1222 vaccination. These receptors all stem from an adult in good health.

This clone was seen only a few times. V usage is TRBV27 and J usage is TRBJ1-2; 8 nucleotides align to TRBD1. Germline values: CDR1 MNHEY, CDR2 SMNVEV (reference sequence). V shed 5 bases and J 3 bases; nucleotides not matched to a gene: 26. This CDR3 is built from 21 residues. The chain's CDR3 is CASSPTGRVRKGQESYYGYTF. DNA for the CDR3: TGTGCCAGCAGTCCCACCGGGCGAGTACGGAAGGGACAGGAGAGTTACTATGGCTACACCTTC.

This clone was observed a single time. J is TRBJ2-1 and V is TRBV23-1, with TRBD2 matching 15 bases. TRBV23-1 is an open reading frame whose function is uncertain. The CDR3 has 20 amino acids. V gave up 6 bases and J gave up 5 bases; unmatched junction bases: 17. Here the CDR3 reads CASSPKQYGTSGRTNNEQFF. CDR3 in DNA: TGCGCCAGCAGCCCGAAGCAGTACGGGACTAGCGGGAGGACGAACAATGAGCAGTTCTTC.

This chain joins TRBV3-1 (or the pseudogene TRBV3-2) and TRBJ1-2; the D is unclear. This CDR3 has 14 amino acids. Germline CDR1 and CDR2: LGHDT and YNNKEL (reference sequence). Trimming removed 0 bases from V and 5 bases from J, with 10 bases in between. The CDR3 DNA reads as TGTGCCAGCAGCCAAGAACCAGAGAAATATGGCTACACCTTC. Translated, it gives CASSQEPEKYGYTF.

The chain recombines TRBV4-1 with TRBJ2-7; no clear D gene. This CDR3 has 16 residues. V shed 0 bases and J shed 2 bases, with 14 bases lying between them. Germline V lookup: CDR1 MGHRA, CDR2 YSYEKL. In nucleotides, the CDR3 is TGCGCCAGCAGCCAAGAAATCTCGGAACTTACCTACGAGCAGTACTTC. Protein: CASSQEISELTYEQYF.

The chain joins TRBV6-4 to TRBJ1-5, with D tentatively TRBD1 (6 bases). The germline CDR1 and CDR2 sequences are MRHNA and SNTAGT. The CDR3 consists of 14 residues. V lost 3 bases, J lost 5 bases, and 11 bases lay in between. The CDR3 DNA follows: TGTGCCAGCAGTGAAGGGGCAGGGGATCAGCCCCAGCATTTT. Translated: CASSEGAGDQPQHF.